This T cell receptor beta chain was recorded in a study of T cell responses to AZD1222 COVID-19 vaccine. Regarding the study as a whole: Donors skewed white British and female; clonal diversity was possibly underestimated. Spike-spanning, vaccine-associated CD4 TCRs were dominant at 160-218 and 743-854.

The data were produced by immunoSEQ multiplex PCR, yet TCRdb's version contains in-frame clones alone and is incomplete. The data show around 150,000 clones, with about 90% seen just once and around 0.99% held by the top ten. Germline V gene sequence: CDR1 SGHRS, CDR2 YFSETQ. This CDR3 region has 13 residues. V was pared by 5 bases and J by 7 bases, with 10 bases between. A single count supports this clone. The antigen remains undetermined. Sequences were derived from peripheral blood, sampled 28 days after the second AZD1222 dose. The rearrangement uses TRBV5-1 and TRBJ1-6; D is perhaps TRBD1 (5 bases). The sequence was collected from an adult who received the AZD1222 COVID-19 vaccine. CDR3 loop: CASRGGDNSPLHF. CDR3 coding DNA: TGCGCCAGCAGGGGAGGGGACAATTCACCCCTCCACTTT.